This T cell receptor beta chain was found in a study of T-cell memory formation after mild COVID-19. Comments on this clonotype: Its matching antigen is unknown.

Germline V CDR1 and CDR2: SGHDT, YYEEEE. Trimming took 0 bases from V and 3 from J, leaving 19 bases between them. The CDR3 extends over 17 amino acids. TCRdb re-derived calls from the 5' RACE reads in MiXCR, one entry per CDR3 protein. Here the sample spans roughly 250,000 distinct CDR3 sequences, roughly 15% being singletons. General study findings and limits: Contracting CD4+ clones were located mainly in CM and EM, and CD8+ clones in EMRA. A second wave expanding day 15 to 37 was CD4+-biased; contracting clones were balanced.

Input material: PBMCs or a T cell subset sorted from them (not recorded which). The chain links TRBV5-6 to TRBJ2-7; TRBD2 is a possible D gene (7 bases). The source of this sequence is a man aged 18 to 30 who had mild COVID-19 (a few samples of this study predate the infection). Cell type and time point are not known. The CDR3 nucleotides are TGTGCCAGCAGCTTGGAGGGGGGGCCAGGCCGGGGCTACGAGCAGTACTTC. It is translated as CASSLEGGPGRGYEQYF.